This T cell receptor (beta chain) was retrieved from a study of cytomegalovirus exposure and HLA in healthy donors. This CDR3 has 15 residues. The V gene's germline CDR1 is MNHNS and CDR2 SASEGT. The V and J ends lost 1 base and 2 bases respectively, with 12 bases between them. The PCR ran on 60 Vbeta and 13 Jbeta primers. Sequencing used immunoSEQ multiplex PCR; TCRdb keeps in-frame clones, though not all of them. This repertoire includes 53,000 or so clones. This clonotype was obtained from a man between 18 and 29 years old in good health and CMV-seropositive. Sequenced input: PBMCs. The rearrangement uses TRBV6-1 and TRBJ2-7; a weak D match, TRBD2 (6 bases). In nucleotides, the CDR3 is TGTGCCAGCAGTGAAGAGGAGGGAACCGCCTACGAGCAGTACTTC. This translates into CASSEEEGTAYEQYF.